This is a list of T cell receptor beta chains from one sample in a study of blood T cell repertoires in COVID-19. The method was immunoSEQ multiplex PCR; TCRdb's version includes in-frame clones alone and lacks a portion of them. Here the sample spans about 46,000 clones, over 70% being singletons. Sequencing input: peripheral blood. These receptors were obtained from a human donor in a cohort sampled during active COVID-19. CDR3s include the opening cysteine and the closing phenylalanine or tryptophan. The order of the fields is D gene, clone size, V gene, J gene, CDR3 protein, CDR3 DNA. D genes are given only for firm matches. Rows give clone size only sometimes, using once, few, many, or a class for an expanded clone.

.	.	TRBV2	TRBJ2-5	CASSLGTQYF	TGTGCCAGCAGCCTCGGGACCCAGTACTTC
TRBD2	.	TRBV5-1	TRBJ2-2	CASSIQAGGSTGELFF	TGCGCCAGCAGCATACAAGCGGGAGGTTCCACCGGGGAGCTGTTTTTT
TRBD1	.	TRBV2	TRBJ2-7	CASSDYRGGYEQYF	TGTGCCAGCAGTGATTACAGGGGCGGCTACGAGCAGTACTTC
TRBD1	.	TRBV9	TRBJ1-2	CASSVADRGTYGYTF	TGTGCCAGCAGCGTAGCTGACAGGGGGACGTATGGCTACACCTTC
TRBD1	.	TRBV27	TRBJ1-5	CASSVPGQGAYQPQHF	TGTGCCAGCAGTGTTCCGGGACAGGGGGCTTATCAGCCCCAGCATTTT
TRBD1	.	TRBV11-1	TRBJ2-7	CASSLGGQGAYHEQYF	TGTGCCAGCAGCTTAGGAGGGCAGGGGGCGTACCACGAGCAGTACTTC
TRBD1	.	TRBV7-3	TRBJ2-1	CASSLDRVPYNEQFF	TGTGCCAGCAGCCTGGACAGGGTCCCCTACAATGAGCAGTTCTTC
.	.	TRBV20-1	TRBJ1-1	CSASPLGDTLNTEAFF	TGCAGTGCTAGTCCGCTCGGGGACACTCTTAACACTGAAGCTTTCTTT
.	.	TRBV3-1/TRBV3-2	TRBJ1-3	CASSLPHTGTGNTIYF	TGTGCCAGCAGCCTTCCCCACACAGGGACTGGAAACACCATATATTTT
.	.	TRBV29-1	TRBJ2-7	CSVGSEYEQYF	TGCAGCGTTGGGTCCGAGTACGAGCAGTACTTC
TRBD1	.	TRBV15	TRBJ2-3	CATSRPTGSTDTQYF	TGTGCCACCAGCAGACCGACAGGGAGCACAGATACGCAGTATTTT
.	.	TRBV10-1	TRBJ1-6	CASAREGNSPLHF	TGCGCCAGCGCCAGGGAGGGGAATTCACCCCTCCACTTT
.	.	TRBV7-2	TRBJ1-1	CASSLIRDTTRNTEAFF	TGTGCCAGCAGCTTAATCCGGGACACTACCCGGAACACTGAAGCTTTCTTT
TRBD2	.	TRBV28	TRBJ2-7	CASSTSGMLYEQYF	TGTGCCAGCAGTACTAGCGGGATGTTATACGAGCAGTACTTC
TRBD1	.	TRBV10-1	TRBJ2-3	CASSQGADTQYF	TGCGCCAGCAGCCAGGGGGCAGATACGCAGTATTTT
TRBD1	.	TRBV27	TRBJ1-6	CASRGTGGKLLHF	TGTGCCAGCAGAGGGACAGGGGGTAAACTCCTCCACTTT
.	.	TRBV3-1/TRBV3-2	TRBJ1-1	CASSQEAGVRAEAFF	TGTGCCAGCAGCCAAGAGGCAGGGGTAAGGGCTGAAGCTTTCTTT
TRBD1	.	TRBV11-2	TRBJ1-3	CASSRTPGQSSGNTIYF	TGTGCCAGCAGCCGAACCCCGGGACAGTCTTCTGGAAACACCATATATTTT
TRBD2	.	TRBV5-1	TRBJ2-3	CASSATSGGPDTQYF	TGCGCCAGCAGCGCGACTAGCGGGGGGCCAGATACGCAGTATTTT
TRBD2	.	TRBV15	TRBJ2-1	CATSSGTSGGGEQFF	TGTGCCACCAGCTCAGGGACTAGCGGAGGGGGGGAGCAGTTCTTC
.	.	TRBV6-1	TRBJ1-1	CASSENSLNTEAFF	TGTGCCAGCAGTGAAAACAGTTTGAACACTGAAGCTTTCTTT
.	.	TRBV6-6	TRBJ2-3	CASSYGSTGTDTQYF	TGTGCCAGCAGTTACGGTTCGACGGGAACAGATACGCAGTATTTT
.	.	TRBV5-1	TRBJ2-5	CASSLVLGGETQYF	TGCGCCAGCAGCTTGGTTCTAGGTGGGGAGACCCAGTACTTC
TRBD2	.	TRBV9	TRBJ2-1	CASSAGTSGNNEQFF	TGTGCCAGCAGCGCCGGGACTAGCGGAAACAATGAGCAGTTCTTC
.	.	TRBV13	TRBJ1-2	CASSSQESYGYTF	TGTGCCAGCAGCTCACAGGAAAGCTATGGCTACACCTTC
TRBD1	.	TRBV6-6	TRBJ1-2	CASSGGQDPSTVGYTF	TGTGCCAGCAGTGGGGGACAGGACCCTTCAACGGTTGGCTACACCTTC
TRBD1	.	TRBV5-8	TRBJ1-2	CASSLRSQGKDYGYTF	TGTGCCAGCAGCTTGCGGTCACAGGGGAAGGACTATGGCTACACCTTC
.	.	TRBV18	TRBJ1-1	CASSPNGKTPGTEAFF	TGTGCCAGCTCACCAAACGGGAAAACCCCGGGCACTGAAGCTTTCTTT
TRBD1	.	TRBV7-9	TRBJ2-5	CASTPDRGWETQYF	TGTGCCAGCACCCCTGACAGGGGGTGGGAGACCCAGTACTTC
.	.	TRBV4-1	TRBJ2-1	CASSQDFDGNRDEQFF	TGCGCCAGCAGCCAAGATTTTGACGGGAATCGGGATGAGCAGTTCTTC
TRBD1	.	TRBV3-1/TRBV3-2	TRBJ2-1	CASRPPGQTNEQFF	TGTGCCAGCAGACCCCCGGGACAGACGAATGAGCAGTTCTTC
.	.	TRBV19	TRBJ1-1	CASSESGTEAFF	TGTGCCAGTAGTGAGTCAGGCACTGAAGCTTTCTTT
.	.	TRBV5-1	TRBJ2-1	CASSFVVLDYKGNEQFF	TGCGCCAGCAGCTTCGTTGTATTGGACTACAAGGGTAATGAGCAGTTCTTC
.	.	TRBV4-2	TRBJ1-1	CASSQTGFAMNTEAFF	TGTGCCAGCAGCCAAACAGGGTTCGCGATGAACACTGAAGCTTTCTTT
.	.	TRBV19	TRBJ2-7	CASSIDSGAYEQYF	TGTGCCAGTAGTATAGATTCCGGAGCCTACGAGCAGTACTTC
TRBD1	.	TRBV5-1	TRBJ1-5	CASSLSTGVNQPQHF	TGCGCCAGCAGCTTGTCAACAGGGGTCAATCAGCCCCAGCATTTT
TRBD2	.	TRBV19	TRBJ2-1	CASRTSGGNLYNEQFF	TGTGCCAGTAGGACTAGCGGGGGGAATCTCTACAATGAGCAGTTCTTC
.	.	TRBV11-2	TRBJ2-7	CASSLLSAGEQYF	TGTGCCAGCAGCTTATTATCCGCGGGGGAGCAGTACTTC
TRBD2	.	TRBV5-6	TRBJ2-3	CASSYTGTSGRSSTDTQYF	TGTGCCAGCAGTTATACCGGGACTAGCGGGAGATCTAGCACAGATACGCAGTATTTT
.	.	TRBV27	TRBJ2-1	CASSPRASSYNEQFF	TGTGCCAGCAGCCCTCGAGCGAGCTCCTACAATGAGCAGTTCTTC
.	.	TRBV30	TRBJ2-7	CAWSRTGLWYEQYF	TGTGCCTGGAGTCGAACAGGCCTCTGGTATGAGCAGTACTTC
TRBD1	.	TRBV6-5	TRBJ1-1	CASSYGGQGDTEAFF	TGTGCCAGCAGTTACGGGGGACAGGGGGACACTGAAGCTTTCTTT
TRBD2	.	TRBV7-8	TRBJ2-1	CASSLAPLAGAKGHEQFF	TGTGCCAGCAGCTTAGCCCCACTAGCGGGGGCTAAAGGGCATGAGCAGTTCTTC
.	.	TRBV6-6	TRBJ2-1	CASIPERYNEQFF	TGTGCCAGCATCCCGGAGAGGTACAATGAGCAGTTCTTC
TRBD1	.	TRBV5-5	TRBJ1-6	CASSTGQGDSPLHF	TGTGCCAGCAGCACCGGACAGGGTGATTCACCCCTCCACTTT
.	.	TRBV11-2	TRBJ1-5	CASSLWRDQPQHF	TGTGCCAGCAGCTTATGGAGGGATCAGCCCCAGCATTTT
TRBD1	.	TRBV6-2/TRBV6-3	TRBJ2-1	CASSHRDRGEQFF	TGTGCCAGCAGTCACCGGGACAGGGGTGAGCAGTTCTTC
TRBD1	.	TRBV4-1	TRBJ2-7	CASSLSGTGTYEQYF	TGCGCCAGCAGCCTTTCCGGGACAGGGACCTACGAGCAGTACTTC
.	.	TRBV5-4	TRBJ1-1	CASSLDHTNTEAFF	TGTGCCAGCAGCTTGGATCACACGAACACTGAAGCTTTCTTT
TRBD1	.	TRBV5-5	TRBJ2-2	CASSFHSGQGTGELFF	TGTGCCAGCAGCTTTCACTCGGGACAGGGCACCGGGGAGCTGTTTTTT
TRBD1	.	TRBV6-2/TRBV6-3	TRBJ1-1	CASSFLSRGNPEAFF	TGTGCCAGCAGTTTTCTATCCAGGGGGAATCCTGAAGCTTTCTTT
TRBD1	.	TRBV5-1	TRBJ1-2	CASSPGDSDYGYTF	TGCGCCAGCAGCCCGGGGGACAGTGACTATGGCTACACCTTC
TRBD2	.	TRBV6-5	TRBJ2-7	CASSYSLAGGYEQYF	TGTGCCAGCAGTTACTCGCTAGCGGGGGGCTACGAGCAGTACTTC
.	.	TRBV11-1	TRBJ2-5	CASSTGQTEYQETQYF	TGTGCCAGCAGCACTGGACAGACTGAATACCAAGAGACCCAGTACTTC
TRBD1	once	TRBV4-3	TRBJ2-3	CASSQEPQGVTDTQYF	TGCGCCAGCAGCCAAGAGCCCCAGGGGGTGACAGATACGCAGTATTTT